These T cell receptor beta chains were read from a single sample in a study of OX40 agonist ivuxolimab in advanced cancers. Clones were read by immunoSEQ multiplex PCR, and TCRdb kept only the in-frame ones, dropping some. The sample yields approximately 79,000 clones, around 84% seen once. Sample: CD4+ or CD8+ T cells sorted from blood, taken in a trial of the OX40 agonist ivuxolimab. The receptor source for this set is an adult with an advanced solid tumor such as melanoma, head and neck, liver or kidney cancer. CDR3s include the opening cysteine and the closing phenylalanine or tryptophan. Fields, in order: J gene, V gene, CDR3 protein.

>TRBJ2-2|TRBV18
CASSPPSSGPTGELFF
>TRBJ1-3|TRBV28
CASSSPGGTGNTIYF
>TRBJ1-2|TRBV12-5
CASGFTSTYGYTF
>TRBJ1-1|TRBV28
CASSERDSSFF
>TRBJ2-5|TRBV4-2
CASSQDLASTIAGGQETQYF
>TRBJ1-6|TRBV7-2
CASSLVQHNSPLHF
>TRBJ1-2|TRBV19
CASSATGLEGYTF
>TRBJ1-4|TRBV6-5
CASAAEGGRLEKLFF
>TRBJ2-7|TRBV11-1
CASSFEAGPSYEQYF
>TRBJ2-7|TRBV7-2
CASSFGPYEQYF
>TRBJ1-1|TRBV9
CASSVVGGAGNTEAFF
>TRBJ2-3|TRBV11-3
CASSLRAGGPTDTQYF
>TRBJ2-3|TRBV5-1
CASSSGQNTDTQYF
>TRBJ1-3|TRBV19
CASTGNTIYF
>TRBJ2-5|TRBV2
CASSEGVETQYF
>TRBJ2-3|TRBV4-2
CASSELAGDSDTQYF
>TRBJ2-3|TRBV7-6
CASSRGPNTDTQYF
>TRBJ2-1|TRBV7-3
CASSLPSGGRLSSYNEQFF
>TRBJ1-3|TRBV6-6
CASSYQGQGGGNTIYF
>TRBJ1-6|TRBV5-6
CASSLQQGSPLHF
>TRBJ1-1|TRBV2
CASTQNTEAFF
>TRBJ1-1|TRBV6-5
CASSYSFTGVETEAFF
>TRBJ1-5|TRBV5-4
CASSLYGDNQPQHF
>TRBJ1-2|TRBV28
CASSRSGGAYGYTF
>TRBJ1-6|TRBV5-6
CASSEQYSPLHF
>TRBJ1-2|TRBV10-3
CAIRPTHNYGYTF
>TRBJ1-1|TRBV30
CAWSGQGARTEAFF
>TRBJ2-3|TRBV29-1
CSVETTAADTQYF
>TRBJ1-3|TRBV28
CASTNPHSSGNTIYF
>TRBJ1-2|TRBV15
CATSRDRERPYGYTF
>TRBJ2-2|TRBV5-6
CASSGGQGARTGELFF
>TRBJ1-2|TRBV19
CASSGPTIASGYTF
>TRBJ1-2|TRBV5-1
CASSLPQTGNYGYTF
>TRBJ1-3|TRBV5-5
CASSLLQGQLGNTIYF
>TRBJ1-2|TRBV4-1
CASSQEAVSGYTF
>TRBJ2-2|TRBV7-9
CASRIAGGNTGELFF
>TRBJ1-1|TRBV10-3
CAILEGLNTEAFF
>TRBJ1-1|TRBV6-5
CASKMNTEAFF